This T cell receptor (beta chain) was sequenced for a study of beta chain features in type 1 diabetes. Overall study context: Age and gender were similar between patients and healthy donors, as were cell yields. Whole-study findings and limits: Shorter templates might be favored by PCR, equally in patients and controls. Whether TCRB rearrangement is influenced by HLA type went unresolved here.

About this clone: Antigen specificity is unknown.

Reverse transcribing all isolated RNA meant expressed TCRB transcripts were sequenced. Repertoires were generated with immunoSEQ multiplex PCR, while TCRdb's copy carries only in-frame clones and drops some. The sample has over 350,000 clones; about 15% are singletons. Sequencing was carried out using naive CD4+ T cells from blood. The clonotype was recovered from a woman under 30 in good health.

CDR3 residues: CASSPTSGKTYEQYF. The CDR3 DNA reads as TGTGCCAGCTCACCCACCTCGGGGAAAACCTACGAGCAGTACTTC. This sequence joins TRBV18 and TRBJ2-7; possible D gene TRBD2, 5 bases. The CDR3 loop spans 15 amino acids. V was trimmed by 3 bases and J by 2 bases, leaving 14 bases between them. Germline V lookup: CDR1 KGHSH, CDR2 LQKENI.